The clone carrying this T cell receptor beta chain appeared a single time. Antigen specificity is unknown. This CDR3 has 15 residues. V was pared by 6 bases and J by 4 bases, with 18 bases between. Looked up from germline, CDR1 is MNHEY and CDR2 is SVGAGI. These data are taken from a study of T-cell memory formation after mild COVID-19. Study in general: Among the donors, TCR clusters were largely specific to each donor. Study outcomes and limitations: Some clones that responded were present in memory (sampled pre-infection), which suggests cross-reactive memory joined. Day 37-peaking second-wave clones had unconfirmed SARS-CoV-2 specificity.

TCRdb used MiXCR to reprocess the 5' RACE reads, holding one entry per CDR3 protein. The sample gives about 470,000 distinct CDR3 sequences, 18% of which show up once; 9% to 15% is in the top ten. The chain carries TRBV6-5 and TRBJ1-2; D is unresolved. The sequencing input was PBMCs or a T cell subset sorted from them (not recorded which). This TCR derives from an adult woman who had mild COVID-19 (a few samples of this study predate the infection). Cell type and time point are not known. CDR3 sequence (DNA): TGTGCCAGCAGCGGATACAGCCTTCGCGGCTATGGCTACACCTTC. Translation gives CASSGYSLRGYGYTF.